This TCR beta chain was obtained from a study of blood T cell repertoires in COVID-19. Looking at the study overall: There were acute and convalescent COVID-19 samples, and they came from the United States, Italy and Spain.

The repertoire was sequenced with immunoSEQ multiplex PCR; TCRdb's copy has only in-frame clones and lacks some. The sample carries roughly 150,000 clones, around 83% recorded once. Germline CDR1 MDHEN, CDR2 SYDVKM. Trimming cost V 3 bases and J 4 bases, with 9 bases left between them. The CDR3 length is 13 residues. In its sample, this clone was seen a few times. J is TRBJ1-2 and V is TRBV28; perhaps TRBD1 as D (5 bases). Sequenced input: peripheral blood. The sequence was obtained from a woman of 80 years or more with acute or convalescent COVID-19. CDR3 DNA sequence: TGTGCCAGCAGTTTGGCCGGGGGCTATGGCTACACCTTC. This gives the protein CASSLAGGYGYTF.